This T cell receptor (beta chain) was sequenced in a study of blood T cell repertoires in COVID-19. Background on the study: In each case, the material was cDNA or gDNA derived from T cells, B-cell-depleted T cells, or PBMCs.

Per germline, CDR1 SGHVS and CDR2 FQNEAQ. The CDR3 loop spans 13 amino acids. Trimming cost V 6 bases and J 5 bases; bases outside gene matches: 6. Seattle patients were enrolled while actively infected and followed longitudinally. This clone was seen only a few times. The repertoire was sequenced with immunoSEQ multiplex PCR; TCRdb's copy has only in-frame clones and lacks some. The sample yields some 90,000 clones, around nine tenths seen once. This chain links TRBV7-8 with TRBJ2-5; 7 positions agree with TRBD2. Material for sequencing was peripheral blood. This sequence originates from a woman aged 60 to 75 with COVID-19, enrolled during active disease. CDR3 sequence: CASRLTSWETQYF. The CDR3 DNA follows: TGTGCCAGCAGACTGACTAGCTGGGAGACCCAGTACTTC. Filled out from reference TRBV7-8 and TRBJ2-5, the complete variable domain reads GAGVSQSPRYKVAKRGQDVALRCDPISGHVSLFWYQQALGQGPEFLTYFQNEAQLDKSGLPSDRFFAERPEGSVSTLKIQRTQQEDSAVYLCASRLTSWETQYFGPGTRLLVL.